Below, 5 T cell receptor beta chains from the same sample are listed, as sequenced in a study of T cells in Graves' hyperthyroidism and ophthalmopathy. Amplification targeted TCR beta CDR3 regions from RNA transcripts. When the TCR CDR3 underwent first-round RT-PCR, the HTBI primer set was used. TCRdb re-called the multiplex PCR reads through MiXCR, storing one row per CDR3 protein. The profile covers roughly 250,000 distinct CDR3 sequences, with roughly 15% appearing a single time and roughly 14% taken by the ten largest. The sample was blood. The receptor source for this set is a middle-aged woman with Graves' hyperthyroidism that later progressed to Graves' ophthalmopathy.

The chain is built from TRBV13 and TRBJ1-3; D not resolved. The CDR3 spans 17 residues. V was clipped by 1 base and J by 4 bases, with 17 bases between them. Germline V gene sequence: CDR1 PRHDT, CDR2 FYEKMQ (reference sequence). DNA of the CDR3: TGTGCCAGCAGCTTAGTATTAGGTCCGACGAGAGGAAACACCATATATTTT. Protein: CASSLVLGPTRGNTIYF.

With regard to this clonotype: This sequence may be a read error, since a much larger clone differs from it by one base. This sequence joins TRBV6-1 and TRBJ2-5; the match to TRBD1 covers 9 bases. The V gene end was trimmed by 5 bases and the J gene end by 1 base; junction bases not matched to a gene: 2. In germline, CDR1 is MNHNS, CDR2 SASEGT. This CDR3 is built from 14 residues. This CDR3 reads CASSSDRGQETQYF. DNA for the CDR3: TGTGCCAGCAGTTCGGACAGGGGCCAAGAGACCCAGTACTTC.

The table lists this clonotype with many counts. V gene TRBV5-1 combines with J gene TRBJ2-2; 7 positions agree with TRBD2. J gave up 6 bases and V 7 bases, and 6 bases lay outside the gene matches. Looked up from germline, CDR1 is SGHRS and CDR2 is YFSETQ. CDR3 length: 13 residues. CDR3 protein: CASWRGSAGELFF. DNA of the CDR3: TGCGCCAGCTGGCGCGGGAGCGCCGGGGAGCTGTTTTTT.

The sample holds a few counts of this clonotype. DNA for the CDR3: TGTGCCAGCAGCCGGGCCGGGACTAGTTTAGAGACCCAGTACTTC. This codes for CASSRAGTSLETQYF. V usage is TRBV3-1 and J usage is TRBJ2-5; 8 nucleotides align to TRBD2. The ends lost 4 bases at V and 4 bases at J; junction bases unmatched: 8. This CDR3 region has 15 residues. Germline CDR1 and CDR2: LGHDT and YNNKEL (reference sequence).

This clonotype was seen many times. This chain connects TRBV5-8 to TRBJ2-5, with D perhaps matching TRBD2 (6 bases). The germline V gene has CDR1 SGHTS and CDR2 YDEGEE. V gave up 3 bases and J gave up 2 bases, with 20 bases separating them. This CDR3 is built from 17 residues. The CDR3 DNA reads as TGTGCCAGCAGCTACATTTTAGGCGGCGGGACGCAAGAGACCCAGTACTTC. Translating gives CASSYILGGGTQETQYF. Full variable domain (missing parts from reference TRBV5-8 and TRBJ2-5): EAGVTQSPTHLIKTRGQQATLRCSPISGHTSVYWYQQALGLGLQFLLWYDEGEERNRGNFPPRFSGRQFPNYSSELNVNALELEDSALYLCASSYILGGGTQETQYFGPGTRLLVL.